These 13 T cell receptor beta chains share one sample of origin, sequenced in a study of shared clonotypes between healthy human individuals. Clones were read by immunoSEQ multiplex PCR, and TCRdb kept only the in-frame ones, dropping some. The sample contains under 600,000 clones, about 80% of which appear only once. Sample: PBMCs. Receptors originate from a woman aged 40 to 50 in good health. Some clones in this sample may be carry-over from other donors' samples.

The rearrangement joins TRBV7-9 to TRBJ1-2, with a weak D call TRBD1 (5 bases). This CDR3 contains 14 residues. Looked up from germline, CDR1 is SEHNR and CDR2 is FQNEAQ (reference sequence). V was shortened by 1 base and J by 5 bases, with 11 bases between the two germline ends. The DNA for the CDR3 is TGTGCCAGCAGCTTAGGCGCCAGGGATTATGGCTACACCTTC. Translating gives CASSLGARDYGYTF.

This clone was recorded once. This may be a read error: a much more frequent sequence differs by one nucleotide. This chain uses TRBV7-9 with TRBJ1-4; D gene uncertain. Germline CDR1 and CDR2: SEHNR and FQNEAQ (reference sequence). CDR3 length equals 12 residues. Between the trimmed V and J ends, which lost 9 bases and 3 bases, there was a span of 8 bases. Here the CDR3 reads CARSLSNEKLFF. The CDR3 region has the DNA TGTGCCAGGAGCCTATCTAATGAAAAACTGTTTTTT.

The chain couples TRBV2 to TRBJ2-7, with 9 bases lining up with TRBD1. Germline V gene lookup returns CDR1 SNHLY and CDR2 FYNNEI. The CDR3 spans 15 residues. V gave up 3 bases and J gave up 5 bases; unmatched junction bases: 8. The CDR3, as DNA: TGTGCCAGCAGTGATTGGTGGGGACAGGGCCACGAGCAGTACTTC. Its translation: CASSDWWGQGHEQYF.

CDR3 protein: CASSTIAGTGGNEQFF. Here the CDR3 DNA reads TGCGCCAGCAGCACCATAGCGGGAACCGGGGGGAATGAGCAGTTCTTC. This chain uses TRBV5-1 with TRBJ2-1; TRBD2 aligns across 8 bases. CDR1 is SGHRS and CDR2 is YFSETQ in the germline V gene. There are 16 residues in the CDR3. V lost 4 bases to trimming and J lost 7 bases; unmatched junction nucleotides: 13.

In its sample, this clone was seen a few times. The V call is TRBV28, the J call TRBJ1-1, with D uncertain. The CDR3 contains 13 residues. Germline CDR1 is MDHEN and CDR2 is SYDVKM. With 2 bases removed from V and 1 base from J, the gap between germline ends came to 5 bases. CDR3 DNA: TGTGCCAGCAGTTTAGACCCGAACACTGAAGCTTTCTTT. Residues: CASSLDPNTEAFF.

The chain is built from TRBV4-1 and TRBJ2-5; D not certain. V was cut by 1 base and J by 3 bases, with 9 bases left in between. The germline gives CDR1 MGHRA, CDR2 YSYEKL. The CDR3 is made up of 14 amino acids. As DNA, the CDR3 is TGCGCCAGCAGCCAAGGACCCTGGGAAGAGACCCAGTACTTC. As protein: CASSQGPWEETQYF.

This clone was found many times. The chain uses TRBV7-8 and TRBJ1-5; D uncertain. The germline CDR1 and CDR2 sequences are SGHVS and FQNEAQ. V was shortened by 3 bases and J by 5 bases, with 11 bases between the two germline ends. This CDR3 contains 14 residues. The CDR3 region is CASSFSDGDQPQHF. Here the CDR3 DNA reads TGTGCCAGCAGCTTCTCGGACGGAGATCAGCCCCAGCATTTT.

This chain joins TRBV10-3 and TRBJ2-3, with 9 bases lining up with TRBD2. V was pared by 7 bases and J by 0 bases, with 11 bases of the junction left unmatched. The CDR3 is made up of 17 amino acids. Germline V lookup: CDR1 ENHRY, CDR2 SYGVKD. The CDR3: CAIMARVAGDSTDTQYF. The CDR3 DNA is TGTGCCATCATGGCCAGGGTAGCGGGAGATAGCACAGATACGCAGTATTTT.

In this sample, this clone turned up a few times. V and J are TRBV29-1 and TRBJ2-7; no definite D call. The CDR3 is 12 amino acids. V gave up 3 bases and J gave up 3 bases, with 9 bases separating them. From germline, CDR1 is SQVTM and CDR2 ANQGSEA. CDR3 bases: TGCAGCGTTGACGGGTTGGGCTACGAGCAGTACTTC. This translates into CSVDGLGYEQYF.

V and J are TRBV28 and TRBJ2-7; TRBD2 aligns across 13 bases. The CDR3 is 16 residues long. The germline gives CDR1 MDHEN, CDR2 SYDVKM. The junction had 9 bases not matched to a gene; V was cut back by 5 bases and J by 5 bases. The chain's CDR3 is CASSLTTSGRTNEQYF. The CDR3 DNA sequence: TGTGCCAGCAGTCTCACGACTAGCGGGAGGACGAACGAGCAGTACTTC.

This chain connects TRBV5-1 to TRBJ2-7, with D hard to call. Germline V CDR1 and CDR2: SGHRS, YFSETQ. The V end lost 0 bases, the J end lost 2 bases, and 6 bases lay between the germline ends. The length of the CDR3 is 13 residues. The DNA for the CDR3 is TGCGCCAGCAGCTTGGAGTCTCCCTACGAGCAGTACTTC. Its protein is CASSLESPYEQYF.

Here the CDR3 DNA reads TGTGCCAGCAGCAAACAGGCGGTTGCTAGCACTGAAGCTTTCTTT. This encodes CASSKQAVASTEAFF. The chain couples TRBV11-2 to TRBJ1-1; D may be TRBD1 (5 bases). This CDR3 has 15 residues. Trimming pared 5 bases from V and 4 bases from J, leaving 17 bases between. Germline CDR1 is SGHAT and CDR2 is FQNNGV.

The chain links TRBV28 to TRBJ1-3, with TRBD1 identical over 8 bases. Germline V CDR1 and CDR2: MDHEN, SYDVKM. The CDR3 has 16 amino acids. V gave up 4 bases and J gave up 1 base; unmatched junction bases: 6. The CDR3 region is CASSSPGGSSGNTIYF. In DNA form, the CDR3 reads TGTGCCAGCAGTTCTCCAGGGGGCTCATCTGGAAACACCATATATTTT. Combining the CDR3 with reference TRBV28 and TRBJ1-3 gives the whole variable domain DVKVTQSSRYLVKRTGEKVFLECVQDMDHENMFWYRQDPGLGLRLIYFSYDVKMKEKGDIPEGYSVSREKKERFSLILESASTNQTSMYLCASSSPGGSSGNTIYFGEGSWLTVV.